The entry below gives a single T cell receptor beta chain sequence along with its context. The antigen this receptor binds is unknown. Base qualities are not provided; no much larger clone lies one nucleotide away. This specimen comes from a study of OX40 agonist ivuxolimab in advanced cancers. Notes on the research overall: Ivuxolimab, which targeted the costimulatory receptor OX40 (CD134), was an agonistic, fully human IgG2 monoclonal antibody. Intravenous ivuxolimab was administered to patients every 2 weeks at six dose levels: 0.01, 0.1, 0.3, 1.5, 3 and 10 mg/kg. A male proportion of 70% to 90% and a mean age of around 60 years, ranging from roughly 23 to 80, were recorded for the dose-escalation cohort. The monotherapy dose-escalation portion (N of about 50 patients) of the phase I ivuxolimab trial is reported in the paper. Of the roughly 52 patients in dose escalation, some 20 had hepatocellular carcinoma, approximately 15 had melanoma, 9 had renal cell carcinoma and 9 had head and neck cancer. The purpose of peripheral TCRbeta sequencing was to test whether ivuxolimab changed TCR sequence diversity and led to clonal T-cell expansion. Patients were allowed to have had prior anti-PD-1, anti-PD-L1 or anti-CTLA-4 therapy, and around 43% of the dose-escalation patients had been treated with checkpoint inhibitors. Partial responses were achieved by three dose-escalation patients, of whom one had hepatocellular carcinoma and two had cutaneous melanoma. The paper as a whole reports these results and caveats: At doses of 0.1 to 3.0 mg/kg, clonal expansion of both CD4+ and CD8+ blood T cells was observed from baseline to week 6. The antigen specificity of the clonally expanded peripheral T cells was not determined. Low levels of normalized T-cell clonal expansion were also shown by some nonresponding patients. Partial responders in the 0.1-3.0 mg/kg groups had among the lowest normalized peripheral clonal expansion, especially among CD8+ T cells. After ivuxolimab, CD8+ T cells had more expanded clones than CD4+ T cells on average.

Genomic DNA was extracted from sorted cells for sequencing of the TCRbeta CDR3 region. The immunoSEQ Assay was used for sequencing of TCRbeta CDR3 regions. TCRdb provides this immuneACCESS table in a form limited to in-frame rearrangements. Some clones are lacking; in checked studies, under half of them reflect an unresolved V gene, and why the rest are absent is not known. Across this sample there are tens of thousands of clones, with roughly 84% seen only once. The ten largest clones represent 0.32% of the sample. The trial excluded patients who had a history of autoimmune disease or who were on systemic immunosuppression. Peripheral blood for TCR sequencing was collected from all dose cohorts at baseline, on cycle 4 day 1, and on cycle 7 day 1. Samples came from an open-label, multicenter, first-in-human phase I dose-escalation trial of ivuxolimab. Adults with locally advanced or metastatic melanoma, renal cell, hepatocellular, or head and neck squamous cell carcinoma were enrolled in the trial. Before TCR sequencing, CD4+ T cells and CD8+ T cells were sorted from peripheral blood as separate populations.

The sample in question was CD4+ or CD8+ T cells sorted from blood, obtained in a trial of the OX40 agonist ivuxolimab. The source of this sequence is an adult with an advanced solid tumor such as melanoma, head and neck, liver or kidney cancer.

The bases are TGCGCCAGCAAGGGGACAGGGAACACCGGGGAGCTGTTTTTT. Its translation reads: CASKGTGNTGELFF. The V and J segments used are TRBV5-1 and TRBJ2-2, with 8 middle bases fitting TRBD1. Unmatched junction bases come to 2, with V trimmed by 6 bases and J by 1 base. For CDR1 and CDR2, the germline V gene lists SGHRS and YFSETQ. The CDR3 numbers 14 residues from cysteine through phenylalanine. The CDR3 DNA has 42 bases and is translated from base 1.